These T cell receptor beta chains were read from a single sample in a study of cytomegalovirus exposure and HLA in healthy donors. TCRdb keeps only in-frame clones here, not all; method: immunoSEQ multiplex PCR. The data show 160,000 or so clones, around 74% seen once. The source material was PBMCs. These receptors originate from a woman under 40 in good health and CMV-seronegative. Each CDR3 is given with its conserved first and last residue. The D gene is left open where the match is weak. Some rows have no size entry. The others give once, few or many, or a class for an expanded clone.

d_gene,j_gene,abundance,v_gene,CDR3aa,CDR3nt
TRBD1,TRBJ2-5,NA,TRBV2,CASSPRTGVIETQYF,TGTGCCAGCAGTCCTCGGACAGGGGTGATAGAGACCCAGTACTTC
NA,TRBJ1-5,NA,TRBV6-1,CASTRDNEDQPQHF,TGTGCCAGCACTCGGGACAACGAGGATCAGCCCCAGCATTTT
NA,TRBJ2-7,few,TRBV27,CASSSLLPGLRYEQYF,TGTGCCAGCAGTTCACTCCTACCGGGACTCCGCTACGAGCAGTACTTC
TRBD1,TRBJ2-2,NA,TRBV18,CASSPRRIEGGKNGELFF,TGTGCCAGCTCACCACGGAGAATAGAAGGGGGCAAAAACGGGGAGCTGTTTTTT
NA,TRBJ2-3,NA,TRBV28,CASSSSWGAKDTQYF,TGTGCCAGCAGTTCATCCTGGGGAGCGAAAGATACGCAGTATTTT
TRBD2,TRBJ2-3,NA,TRBV5-1,CASSGGLAGNNADTQYF,TGCGCCAGCAGCGGGGGACTAGCGGGGAATAACGCAGATACGCAGTATTTT
NA,TRBJ2-1,NA,TRBV7-2,CASSTTGTYNEQFF,TGTGCCAGCAGCACAACCGGGACCTACAATGAGCAGTTCTTC
TRBD1,TRBJ2-7,NA,TRBV10-3,CAISEYRDRDHEQYF,TGTGCCATCAGTGAGTACCGGGACAGGGACCACGAGCAGTACTTC
NA,TRBJ2-1,NA,TRBV10-1,CASSEAGLYNEQFF,TGCGCCAGCAGTGAGGCGGGACTTTACAATGAGCAGTTCTTC
TRBD2,TRBJ2-5,NA,TRBV18,CASSLELAGEETQYF,TGTGCCAGCTCACTGGAACTAGCGGGGGAAGAGACCCAGTACTTC
TRBD2,TRBJ2-1,once,TRBV7-2,CASSLGLGLAGRSYNEQFF,TGTGCCAGCAGCTTAGGGCTGGGACTAGCGGGGAGGTCCTACAATGAGCAGTTCTTC
NA,TRBJ2-1,NA,TRBV7-6,CASSPGGLGEQFF,TGTGCCAGCAGCCCCGGGGGTCTTGGCGAGCAGTTCTTC
NA,TRBJ1-1,NA,TRBV7-9,CASQGYEAFF,TGTGCCAGCCAGGGATATGAAGCTTTCTTT
NA,TRBJ2-5,NA,TRBV21-1,CASSTDREKETQYF,TGTGCCAGCAGCACGGACAGGGAAAAAGAGACCCAGTACTTC
NA,TRBJ1-1,NA,TRBV9,CASRGGWGSEAFF,TGTGCCAGCAGGGGGGGGTGGGGGTCGGAGGCTTTCTTT
NA,TRBJ1-6,NA,TRBV27,CASSLDRPYNSPLHF,TGTGCCAGCAGCCTAGACAGGCCCTATAATTCACCCCTCCACTTT
NA,TRBJ1-3,few,TRBV6-5,CASSPRNSGNTIYF,TGTGCCAGCAGCCCGCGTAACTCTGGAAACACCATATATTTT
TRBD2,TRBJ2-2,NA,TRBV30,CAWSVLGPSGTGELFF,TGTGCCTGGAGTGTACTGGGACCTAGCGGTACCGGGGAGCTGTTTTTT
NA,TRBJ2-5,NA,TRBV5-1,CASSLGEIGETQYF,TGCGCCAGCAGCTTGGGGGAGATCGGAGAGACCCAGTACTTC
NA,TRBJ2-7,NA,TRBV10-3,CAISALVGTGEQYF,TGTGCCATCAGTGCCCTGGTGGGCACAGGCGAGCAGTACTTC